The rows below give T cell receptor beta chains drawn from one sample of a study of shared clonotypes between healthy human individuals. Here immunoSEQ multiplex PCR was the method, and the copy in TCRdb shows in-frame clones only, minus some. The table has fewer than 2.5 million clones, 93% seen once. Sequencing was carried out using naive CD4+ T cells from PBMCs. Source of these receptors: a man aged 18 to 35 in good health. Some clones in this sample may be carry-over from other donors' samples. Each CDR3 is given with its conserved first and last residue. A D gene is named only where the DNA matches it firmly. Size is stated for part of the rows, as once, few or many counts, or as a class when the clone is expanded.

j_gene: TRBJ2-7
d_gene: -
v_gene: TRBV21-1
abundance: -
CDR3nt: TGTGCCAGCAGCAAAGCGGGCTCATACTACGAGCAGTACTTC
CDR3aa: CASSKAGSYYEQYF

j_gene: TRBJ2-7
d_gene: TRBD1
v_gene: TRBV28
abundance: -
CDR3nt: TGTGCCAGCAGATCAAGGGGACAGGGGGGATTGAACGAGCAGTACTTC
CDR3aa: CASRSRGQGGLNEQYF

j_gene: TRBJ2-5
d_gene: -
v_gene: TRBV19
abundance: -
CDR3nt: TGTGCCAGTAGTATCGGCAGGGTGATCCAAGAGACCCAGTACTTC
CDR3aa: CASSIGRVIQETQYF

j_gene: TRBJ1-1
d_gene: -
v_gene: TRBV6-5
abundance: -
CDR3nt: TGTGCCACTGGAACGGGAGAAGCTTTCTTT
CDR3aa: CATGTGEAFF

j_gene: TRBJ2-2
d_gene: -
v_gene: TRBV28
abundance: once
CDR3nt: TGTGCCAGCAGTCCGTTTAAGGGGCAGCGTGGCACCGGGGAGCTGTTTTTT
CDR3aa: CASSPFKGQRGTGELFF

j_gene: TRBJ1-2
d_gene: -
v_gene: TRBV7-8
abundance: -
CDR3nt: TGTGCCAGCAGCTTGGACAGAACCATTAACTATGGCTACACCTTC
CDR3aa: CASSLDRTINYGYTF

j_gene: TRBJ1-4
d_gene: -
v_gene: TRBV5-5
abundance: -
CDR3nt: TGTGCCAGCAGCTTGGTGGGGACTAATGAAAAACTGTTTTTT
CDR3aa: CASSLVGTNEKLFF

j_gene: TRBJ2-5
d_gene: -
v_gene: TRBV18
abundance: -
CDR3nt: TGTGCCAGCTCACCACCGGGACAATCGAAGCAGTACTTC
CDR3aa: CASSPPGQSKQYF

j_gene: TRBJ1-5
d_gene: -
v_gene: TRBV25-1
abundance: -
CDR3nt: TGTGCCAGCAGTAGGGACGATAATCAGCCCCAGCATTTT
CDR3aa: CASSRDDNQPQHF

j_gene: TRBJ2-7
d_gene: -
v_gene: TRBV9
abundance: -
CDR3nt: TGTGCCAGCAGCGTGCAGACTGGTCCCCCCTACGAGCAGTACTTC
CDR3aa: CASSVQTGPPYEQYF

j_gene: TRBJ1-2
d_gene: TRBD1
v_gene: TRBV28
abundance: -
CDR3nt: TGTGCCAGCAGTCCCGGGGACAGGCTCTATGGCTACACCTTC
CDR3aa: CASSPGDRLYGYTF

j_gene: TRBJ1-6
d_gene: TRBD1
v_gene: TRBV27
abundance: -
CDR3nt: TGTGCCAGCAGTTGGGACAGGGTTAATTCACCCCTCCACTTT
CDR3aa: CASSWDRVNSPLHF

j_gene: TRBJ2-5
d_gene: -
v_gene: TRBV9
abundance: -
CDR3nt: TGTGCCAGCAGCGTGGGGGCAGGGATGGGCCAAGAGACCCAGTACTTC
CDR3aa: CASSVGAGMGQETQYF

j_gene: TRBJ2-3
d_gene: -
v_gene: TRBV5-5
abundance: -
CDR3nt: TGTGCCAGCAGCTTGGGGCAGGGGATCACAGATACGCAGTATTTT
CDR3aa: CASSLGQGITDTQYF

j_gene: TRBJ1-1
d_gene: -
v_gene: TRBV7-9
abundance: -
CDR3nt: TGTGCCAGCAGCTTAGATGGGGTCAGAGAAGCTTTCTTT
CDR3aa: CASSLDGVREAFF

j_gene: TRBJ2-7
d_gene: -
v_gene: TRBV6-1
abundance: -
CDR3nt: TGTGCCAGCAGTGAAAGGGCGGTCACCTACGAGCAGTACTTC
CDR3aa: CASSERAVTYEQYF

j_gene: TRBJ1-2
d_gene: TRBD1
v_gene: TRBV18
abundance: -
CDR3nt: TGTGCCAGCTCAGGGGGACAGGGACGCTCTGGCTATGGCTACACCTTC
CDR3aa: CASSGGQGRSGYGYTF

j_gene: TRBJ2-1
d_gene: TRBD2
v_gene: TRBV9
abundance: -
CDR3nt: TGTGCCAGCAGCGTAACTAGCGGGAGTATGGTCTATGAGCAGTTCTTC
CDR3aa: CASSVTSGSMVYEQFF

j_gene: TRBJ1-4
d_gene: -
v_gene: TRBV5-1
abundance: -
CDR3nt: TGCGCCAGCAGCGTGGGACCACGCGACAATGAAAAACTGTTTTTT
CDR3aa: CASSVGPRDNEKLFF

j_gene: TRBJ2-3
d_gene: -
v_gene: TRBV11-2
abundance: -
CDR3nt: TGTGCCAGCAGCTTAGTAGCAGGGGTGACAGATACGCAGTATTTT
CDR3aa: CASSLVAGVTDTQYF

j_gene: TRBJ1-4
d_gene: TRBD1
v_gene: TRBV10-3
abundance: once
CDR3nt: TGTGCCATCAGTGAGGGGTCGGGACAGACTAATGAAAAACTGTTTTTT
CDR3aa: CAISEGSGQTNEKLFF

j_gene: TRBJ2-7
d_gene: -
v_gene: TRBV5-1
abundance: -
CDR3nt: TGCGCCAGCAGCTTGGACGGAATCCCTTCCTACGAGCAGTACTTC
CDR3aa: CASSLDGIPSYEQYF

j_gene: TRBJ2-4
d_gene: -
v_gene: TRBV30
abundance: -
CDR3nt: TGTGCCTGGAGTGTGGGGCAGGCCAAAAACATTCAGTACTTC
CDR3aa: CAWSVGQAKNIQYF

j_gene: TRBJ1-2
d_gene: TRBD1
v_gene: TRBV19
abundance: -
CDR3nt: TGTGCCAGCGCCGGGACAGTCTCCTATGGCTACACCTTC
CDR3aa: CASAGTVSYGYTF

j_gene: TRBJ1-3
d_gene: -
v_gene: TRBV7-9
abundance: -
CDR3nt: TGTGCCAGCAGCTTAGTGGCCAGCCTTTACTCTGGAAACACCATATATTTT
CDR3aa: CASSLVASLYSGNTIYF

j_gene: TRBJ2-5
d_gene: -
v_gene: TRBV7-3
abundance: few
CDR3nt: TGTGCCAGCAGCTTAACTTCGTGGGATGAGACCCAGTACTTC
CDR3aa: CASSLTSWDETQYF

j_gene: TRBJ1-6
d_gene: -
v_gene: TRBV5-6
abundance: -
CDR3nt: TGTGCCAGCAGCTTGGGTGGCAGACTTATCGCGCCGCCGAATTCACCCCTCCACTTT
CDR3aa: CASSLGGRLIAPPNSPLHF

j_gene: TRBJ1-3
d_gene: -
v_gene: TRBV2
abundance: -
CDR3nt: TGTGCCAGCAGCCCTGGGACAGGAAACACCATATATTTT
CDR3aa: CASSPGTGNTIYF

j_gene: TRBJ1-1
d_gene: -
v_gene: TRBV30
abundance: -
CDR3nt: TGTGCCTGGAGTTGGAACACCGCGCTGAACACTGAAGCTTTCTTT
CDR3aa: CAWSWNTALNTEAFF

j_gene: TRBJ2-7
d_gene: -
v_gene: TRBV27
abundance: -
CDR3nt: TGTGCCAGCAGTTCCCCCAGGGGGAGGGGTTACGAGCAGTACTTC
CDR3aa: CASSSPRGRGYEQYF

j_gene: TRBJ1-2
d_gene: -
v_gene: TRBV30
abundance: -
CDR3nt: TGTGCCTGGAGTCAACAGGGAGAGGGCTACACCTTC
CDR3aa: CAWSQQGEGYTF

j_gene: TRBJ1-5
d_gene: -
v_gene: TRBV7-9
abundance: -
CDR3nt: TGTGCCAGCAGCTTAGGAGTGGGGGTCGGAGGCAATCAGCCCCAGCATTTT
CDR3aa: CASSLGVGVGGNQPQHF

j_gene: TRBJ2-5
d_gene: -
v_gene: TRBV2
abundance: -
CDR3nt: TGTGCCAGCAGAGGACGTACGCGGTCGGAGACCCAGTACTTC
CDR3aa: CASRGRTRSETQYF

j_gene: TRBJ2-3
d_gene: -
v_gene: TRBV7-3
abundance: once
CDR3nt: TGTGCCAGCAGCTTCCGGGACGGATTGGCGCAGTATTTT
CDR3aa: CASSFRDGLAQYF

j_gene: TRBJ2-3
d_gene: TRBD1
v_gene: TRBV11-2
abundance: -
CDR3nt: TGTGCCAGCAGCTTAGCCCCGACAGGGGCGGCAGATACGCAGTATTTT
CDR3aa: CASSLAPTGAADTQYF

j_gene: TRBJ2-1
d_gene: -
v_gene: TRBV30
abundance: -
CDR3nt: TGTGCCTGGAGTGCTATGGGGAATGAGCAGTTCTTC
CDR3aa: CAWSAMGNEQFF

j_gene: TRBJ2-1
d_gene: TRBD1
v_gene: TRBV28
abundance: -
CDR3nt: TGTGCCAGCAGCAACAGAGGGGGCGAGGCCTACAATGAGCAGTTCTTC
CDR3aa: CASSNRGGEAYNEQFF

j_gene: TRBJ1-1
d_gene: -
v_gene: TRBV6-5
abundance: -
CDR3nt: TGTGCCAGCAGTCGCAGGGGATATGAAGCTTTCTTT
CDR3aa: CASSRRGYEAFF

j_gene: TRBJ1-1
d_gene: -
v_gene: TRBV6-5
abundance: -
CDR3nt: TGTGCCAGCAGCCTCCGGGGCGGGCTTGAAGCTTTCTTT
CDR3aa: CASSLRGGLEAFF

j_gene: TRBJ1-1
d_gene: TRBD1
v_gene: TRBV7-2
abundance: -
CDR3nt: TGTGCCAGCAGTCTCCGAGACACAGGGGCGGGAGCTTTCTTT
CDR3aa: CASSLRDTGAGAFF

j_gene: TRBJ2-5
d_gene: TRBD2
v_gene: TRBV12-5
abundance: -
CDR3nt: TGTGCTAGTGGCCGGATTGGGCGGGAGCAGACCCAGTACTTC
CDR3aa: CASGRIGREQTQYF

j_gene: TRBJ2-7
d_gene: -
v_gene: TRBV29-1
abundance: -
CDR3nt: TGCAGCGGTGGTTTTTATCTGGCAGGCCTTCCAGTCCACGAGCAGTACTTC
CDR3aa: CSGGFYLAGLPVHEQYF

j_gene: TRBJ1-1
d_gene: TRBD1
v_gene: TRBV7-8
abundance: -
CDR3nt: TGTGCCAGCAGCTTAGGCCGCAGGGGGATGAACACTGAAGCTTTCTTT
CDR3aa: CASSLGRRGMNTEAFF

j_gene: TRBJ2-5
d_gene: -
v_gene: TRBV7-2
abundance: few
CDR3nt: TGTGCCAGCAGCTTGGGCCGGGCCCAAGAGACCCAGTACTTC
CDR3aa: CASSLGRAQETQYF

j_gene: TRBJ2-3
d_gene: -
v_gene: TRBV5-4
abundance: once
CDR3nt: TGTGCCAGCAGCGAAGTCGCGGGCCGCGGGACAGATACGCAGTATTTT
CDR3aa: CASSEVAGRGTDTQYF

j_gene: TRBJ2-4
d_gene: -
v_gene: TRBV7-3
abundance: few
CDR3nt: TGTGCCAGCAGTGAGGGCGGAAACATTCAGTACTTC
CDR3aa: CASSEGGNIQYF

j_gene: TRBJ1-1
d_gene: TRBD1
v_gene: TRBV18
abundance: -
CDR3nt: TGTGCCAGCTCACGAGGGCAGGGGGCGGTTACTGAAGCTTTCTTT
CDR3aa: CASSRGQGAVTEAFF

j_gene: TRBJ2-1
d_gene: -
v_gene: TRBV14
abundance: -
CDR3nt: TGTGCCAGCAGCCAAGGGCGAAATAGTAGGTATGAGCAGTTCTTC
CDR3aa: CASSQGRNSRYEQFF

j_gene: TRBJ2-1
d_gene: -
v_gene: TRBV28
abundance: -
CDR3nt: TGTGCCAGCAGTTTGGGAGGCTACAATGAGCAGTTCTTC
CDR3aa: CASSLGGYNEQFF

j_gene: TRBJ2-3
d_gene: -
v_gene: TRBV7-3
abundance: once
CDR3nt: TGTGCCAGCAGCCTCGATTTGGGAGATACGCAGTATTTT
CDR3aa: CASSLDLGDTQYF

j_gene: TRBJ2-1
d_gene: -
v_gene: TRBV7-3
abundance: once
CDR3nt: TGTGCCAGCAGCTTAATCGGCTCTCGCAATGAGCAGTTCTTC
CDR3aa: CASSLIGSRNEQFF

j_gene: TRBJ2-7
d_gene: TRBD1
v_gene: TRBV29-1
abundance: -
CDR3nt: TGCAGCGTGCCCGGGGCAGGGGGCTACGAGCAGTACTTC
CDR3aa: CSVPGAGGYEQYF

j_gene: TRBJ1-2
d_gene: -
v_gene: TRBV21-1
abundance: -
CDR3nt: TGTGCCAGCAGCAAAGAAGGGCGGTGGGGGCCCAACTATGGCTACACCTTC
CDR3aa: CASSKEGRWGPNYGYTF

j_gene: TRBJ1-2
d_gene: -
v_gene: TRBV28
abundance: -
CDR3nt: TGTGCCAGCAGCCTTGGGGGATGGGGCTACACCTTC
CDR3aa: CASSLGGWGYTF

j_gene: TRBJ2-5
d_gene: TRBD1
v_gene: TRBV7-9
abundance: -
CDR3nt: TGTGCCAGCAGCTTAGTAGGCAGGGGGCTAGAGACCCAGTACTTC
CDR3aa: CASSLVGRGLETQYF

j_gene: TRBJ1-1
d_gene: TRBD1
v_gene: TRBV6-5
abundance: few
CDR3nt: TGTGCCAGCAGTCGACAGGGGGCAACAGGAGCTGAAGCTTTCTTT
CDR3aa: CASSRQGATGAEAFF

j_gene: TRBJ2-5
d_gene: -
v_gene: TRBV18
abundance: -
CDR3nt: TGTGCCAGCTCACCCCCCGCGGGTGTAGGGCAAGAGACCCAGTACTTC
CDR3aa: CASSPPAGVGQETQYF

j_gene: TRBJ2-1
d_gene: -
v_gene: TRBV7-2
abundance: -
CDR3nt: TGTGCCAGCAGCTTAAGGCGGGGAAACAATGAGCAGTTCTTC
CDR3aa: CASSLRRGNNEQFF